This entry is about one T cell receptor beta chain. What it recognizes is unknown. The CDR3 is made up of 13 amino acids. Germline V gene lookup returns CDR1 MNHEY and CDR2 SVGAGI. The V and J ends lost 7 bases and 4 bases, in that order; junction bases with no gene match: 6. This entry comes from a study of OX40 agonist ivuxolimab in advanced cancers. Sequencing used immunoSEQ multiplex PCR; TCRdb keeps in-frame clones, though not all of them. The repertoire holds 15,000 to 20,000 clones, with approximately 70% as singletons. Study-level points and caveats: The study found among the lowest clonal expansion in partial responders at 0.1-3.0 mg/kg. At doses 0.1 to 3.0 mg/kg, CD4+ and CD8+ clones expanded.

This chain links TRBV6-5 with TRBJ2-7; the match to TRBD1 covers 8 bases. The sample in question was CD4+ or CD8+ T cells sorted from blood, obtained in a trial of the OX40 agonist ivuxolimab. The receptor comes from an adult with an advanced solid tumor such as melanoma, head and neck, liver or kidney cancer. In DNA, the CDR3 is TGTGCCAGCAAAAGCAACAGGGGGTACGAGCAGTACTTC. This sequence encodes CASKSNRGYEQYF.